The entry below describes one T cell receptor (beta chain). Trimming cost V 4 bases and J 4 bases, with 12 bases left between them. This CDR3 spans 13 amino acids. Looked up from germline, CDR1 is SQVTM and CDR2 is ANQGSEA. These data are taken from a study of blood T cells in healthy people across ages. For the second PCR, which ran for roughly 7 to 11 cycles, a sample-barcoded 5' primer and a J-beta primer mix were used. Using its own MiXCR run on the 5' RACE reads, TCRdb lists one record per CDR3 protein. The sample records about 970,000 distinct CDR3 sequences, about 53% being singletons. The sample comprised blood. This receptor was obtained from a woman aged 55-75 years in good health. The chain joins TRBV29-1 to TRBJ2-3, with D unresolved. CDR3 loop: CSVVGDEADTQYF. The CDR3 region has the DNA TGCAGCGTTGTTGGGGATGAGGCAGATACGCAGTATTTT.